This T cell receptor (beta chain) emerged from a study of shared clonotypes between healthy human individuals. The study, taken as a whole, reports: The authors expected sequencing depth to affect clonotype sharing among donors.

This CDR3 region has 16 residues. V was shortened by 5 bases and J by 0 bases, with 20 bases between the two germline ends. CDR1 and CDR2 (germline): GTSNPN, SVGIG (reference sequence). The method was immunoSEQ multiplex PCR; TCRdb's version includes in-frame clones alone and lacks a portion of them. The repertoire holds 2 million to 3 million clones, 90% to 95% seen once, with 0.11% to 0.15% in the top ten. With regard to this clone: The antigen remains unidentified.

This sequence joins TRBV30 and TRBJ2-7; possibly TRBD1 for D (6 bases). The sequenced sample consisted of naive CD4+ T cells sorted from blood. Documented subset: CD45RA+ positively selected. The TCR sequence derives from a man aged 18 to 30 in good health. The CDR3 nucleotides read TGTGCCTGGTGGGGCCTCCGGGACACTCTCTCCTACGAGCAGTACTTC. Protein product: CAWWGLRDTLSYEQYF.